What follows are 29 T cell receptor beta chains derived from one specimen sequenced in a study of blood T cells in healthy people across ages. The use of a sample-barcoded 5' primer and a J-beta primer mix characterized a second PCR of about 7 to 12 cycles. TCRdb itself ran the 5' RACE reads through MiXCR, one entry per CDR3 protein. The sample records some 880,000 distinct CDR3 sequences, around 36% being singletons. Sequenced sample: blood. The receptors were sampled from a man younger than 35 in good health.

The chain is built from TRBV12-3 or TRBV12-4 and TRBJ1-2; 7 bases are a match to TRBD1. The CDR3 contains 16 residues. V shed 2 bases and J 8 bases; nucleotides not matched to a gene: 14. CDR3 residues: CASSLLGRGQPGGYTF. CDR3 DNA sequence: TGTGCCAGCAGTTTACTCGGAAGGGGACAGCCGGGCGGCTACACCTTC.

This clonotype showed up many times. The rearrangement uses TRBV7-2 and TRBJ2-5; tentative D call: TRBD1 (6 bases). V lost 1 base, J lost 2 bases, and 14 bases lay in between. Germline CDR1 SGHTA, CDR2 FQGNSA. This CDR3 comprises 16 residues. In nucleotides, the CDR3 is TGTGCCAGCAGCTTAGTACAGGGTATGGGGCAAGAGACCCAGTACTTC. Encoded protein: CASSLVQGMGQETQYF.

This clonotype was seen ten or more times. The CDR3 sequence is CASSPIRSSWRGSSYEQYF. CDR3 nucleotide sequence: TGTGCCAGCAGCCCTATTCGGAGTAGCTGGAGGGGCAGCTCCTACGAGCAGTACTTC. V usage is TRBV6-2 or TRBV6-3 and J usage is TRBJ2-7, with D possibly being TRBD2 (6 bases). The CDR3 consists of 19 residues. The germline V gene has CDR1 MNHEY and CDR2 SVGEGT. V gave up 6 bases and J gave up 0 bases, with 27 bases separating them.

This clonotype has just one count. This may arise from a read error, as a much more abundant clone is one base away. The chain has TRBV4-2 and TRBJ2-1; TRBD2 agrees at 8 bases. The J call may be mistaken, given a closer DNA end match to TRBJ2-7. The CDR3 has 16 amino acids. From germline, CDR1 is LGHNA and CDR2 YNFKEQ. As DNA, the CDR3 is TGTGCCAGCAGCCGGCGCTCTCGCGGGGGGACCGATGAGCAGTACTTC. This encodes CASSRRSRGGTDEQYF.

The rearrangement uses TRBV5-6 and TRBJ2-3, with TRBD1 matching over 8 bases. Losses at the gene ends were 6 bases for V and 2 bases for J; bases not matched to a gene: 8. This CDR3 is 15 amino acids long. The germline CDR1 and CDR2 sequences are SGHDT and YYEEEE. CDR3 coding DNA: TGTGCCAGCACTCGGGGGACAGGAGCCACAGATACGCAGTATTTT. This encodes CASTRGTGATDTQYF.

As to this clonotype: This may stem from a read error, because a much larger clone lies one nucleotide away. DNA for the CDR3: TGTGCCAGCAGCCGACCGGCGGACAACTGTGGCTACACCTTC. Residues: CASSRPADNCGYTF. V is TRBV12-3 or TRBV12-4 and J is TRBJ1-2; tentative D call: TRBD1 (5 bases). CDR3 length: 14 amino acids.

The CDR3, as DNA: TGCAGTGCTAGACCGGGACAGAATAATTCACCCCTCCACTTT. It encodes CSARPGQNNSPLHF. This chain uses TRBV20-1 with TRBJ1-6, with 7 bases fitting TRBD1. Trimming took 2 bases from V and 5 from J; bases not matched to a gene: 3. There are 14 residues in the CDR3. CDR1 and CDR2 from the germline V gene are DFQATT and SNEGSKA (reference sequence).

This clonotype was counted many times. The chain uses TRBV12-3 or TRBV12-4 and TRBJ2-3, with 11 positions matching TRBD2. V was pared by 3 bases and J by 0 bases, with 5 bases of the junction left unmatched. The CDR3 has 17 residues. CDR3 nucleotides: TGTGCCAGCAGTTTGGCTAGCGGGGGGTACAGCACAGATACGCAGTATTTT. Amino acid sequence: CASSLASGGYSTDTQYF.

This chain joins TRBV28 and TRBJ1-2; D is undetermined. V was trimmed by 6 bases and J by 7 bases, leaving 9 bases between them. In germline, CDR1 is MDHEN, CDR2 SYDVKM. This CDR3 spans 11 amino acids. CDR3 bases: TGTGCCAGCAGGAGAGGTAGTGGCTACACCTTC. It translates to CASRRGSGYTF.

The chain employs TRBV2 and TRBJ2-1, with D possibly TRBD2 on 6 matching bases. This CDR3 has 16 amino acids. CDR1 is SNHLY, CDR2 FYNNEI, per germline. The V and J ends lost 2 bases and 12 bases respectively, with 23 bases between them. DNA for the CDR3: TGTGCCAGCAGTGAACAGGAGGGCAGTAGTGGGGATGGGCAGTTCTTC. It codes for CASSEQEGSSGDGQFF.

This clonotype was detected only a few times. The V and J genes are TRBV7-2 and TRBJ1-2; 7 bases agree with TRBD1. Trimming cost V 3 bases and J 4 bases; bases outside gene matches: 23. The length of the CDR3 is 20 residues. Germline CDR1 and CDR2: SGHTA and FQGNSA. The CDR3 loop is CASSLDERWGQPNNVYGYTF. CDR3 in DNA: TGTGCCAGCAGCTTGGACGAGCGTTGGGGACAGCCAAATAACGTCTATGGCTACACCTTC. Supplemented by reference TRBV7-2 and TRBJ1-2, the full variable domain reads GAGVSQSPSNKVTEKGKDVELRCDPISGHTALYWYRQSLGQGLEFLIYFQGNSAPDKSGLPSDRFSAERTGGSVSTLTIQRTQQEDSAVYLCASSLDERWGQPNNVYGYTFGSGTRLTVV.

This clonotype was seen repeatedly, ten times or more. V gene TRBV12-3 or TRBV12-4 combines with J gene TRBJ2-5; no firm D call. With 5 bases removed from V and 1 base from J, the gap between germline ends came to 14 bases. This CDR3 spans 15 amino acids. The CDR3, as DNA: TGTGCCAGCAGTCCCCGAGCACGGTTCCAAGAGACCCAGTACTTC. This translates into CASSPRARFQETQYF.

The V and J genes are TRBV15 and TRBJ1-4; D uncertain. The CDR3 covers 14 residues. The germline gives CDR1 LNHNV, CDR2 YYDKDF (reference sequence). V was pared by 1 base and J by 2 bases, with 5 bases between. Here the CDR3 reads CATSRGFTNEKLFF. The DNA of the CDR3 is TGTGCCACCAGCAGAGGGTTCACTAATGAAAAACTGTTTTTT.

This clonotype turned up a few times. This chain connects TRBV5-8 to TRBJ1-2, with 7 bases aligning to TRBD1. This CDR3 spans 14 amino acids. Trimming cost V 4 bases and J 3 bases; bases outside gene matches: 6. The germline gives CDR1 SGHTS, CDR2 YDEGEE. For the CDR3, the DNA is TGTGCCAGCAGCCCTATGGGACAGTACTATGGCTACACCTTC. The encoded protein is CASSPMGQYYGYTF.

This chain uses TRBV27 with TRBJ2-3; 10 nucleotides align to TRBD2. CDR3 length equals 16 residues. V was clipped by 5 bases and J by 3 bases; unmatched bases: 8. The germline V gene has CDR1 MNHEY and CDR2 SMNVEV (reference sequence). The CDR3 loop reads CASSDTSGMRTDTQYF. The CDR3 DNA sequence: TGTGCCAGCAGTGATACTAGCGGGATGAGAACAGATACGCAGTATTTT.

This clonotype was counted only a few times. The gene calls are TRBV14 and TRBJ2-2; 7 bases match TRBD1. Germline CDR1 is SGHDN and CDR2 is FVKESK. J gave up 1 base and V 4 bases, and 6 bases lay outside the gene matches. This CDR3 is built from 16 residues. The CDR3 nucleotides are TGTGCCAGCAGCCCCAGTCGGACAGGGAACACCGGGGAGCTGTTTTTT. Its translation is CASSPSRTGNTGELFF. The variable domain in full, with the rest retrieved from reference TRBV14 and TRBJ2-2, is EAGVTQFPSHSVIEKGQTVTLRCDPISGHDNLYWYRRVMGKEIKFLLHFVKESKQDESGMPNNRFLAERTGGTYSTLKVQPAELEDSGVYFCASSPSRTGNTGELFFGEGSRLTVL.

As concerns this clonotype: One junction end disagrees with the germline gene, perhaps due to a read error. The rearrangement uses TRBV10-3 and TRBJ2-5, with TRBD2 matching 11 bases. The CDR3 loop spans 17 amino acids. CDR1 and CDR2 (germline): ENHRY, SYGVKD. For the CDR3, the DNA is TGTGTCATCAGTGATCCCGGGACTAGCGGAGCTCAAGAGACCCAGTACTTC. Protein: CVISDPGTSGAQETQYF.

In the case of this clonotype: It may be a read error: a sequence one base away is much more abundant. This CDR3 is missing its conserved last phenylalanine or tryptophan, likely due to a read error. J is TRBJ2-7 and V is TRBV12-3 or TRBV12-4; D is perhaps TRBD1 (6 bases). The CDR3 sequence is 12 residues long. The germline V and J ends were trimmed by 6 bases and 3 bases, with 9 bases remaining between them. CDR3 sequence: CASRDRYYEQYL. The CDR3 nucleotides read TGTGCCAGCAGGGACAGATACTACGAGCAGTACTTA.

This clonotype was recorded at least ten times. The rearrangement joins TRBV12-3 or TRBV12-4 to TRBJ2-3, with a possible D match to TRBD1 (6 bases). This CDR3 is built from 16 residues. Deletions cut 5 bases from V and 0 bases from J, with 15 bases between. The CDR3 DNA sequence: TGTGCCAGCAGTCCGCTGACAGGTGCTAGCACAGATACGCAGTATTTT. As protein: CASSPLTGASTDTQYF.

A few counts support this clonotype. The CDR3 region has the DNA TGCAGTGCTAGTCGATTTTTTCTGACACGACAGGGAAATCAGCCCCAGCATTTT. Translated, it gives CSASRFFLTRQGNQPQHF. This rearrangement joins TRBV20-1 to TRBJ1-5; TRBD1 aligns across 7 bases. CDR3 length: 18 amino acids. Unmatched junction bases numbered 18, after V lost 3 bases and J lost 4 bases. Looked up from germline, CDR1 is DFQATT and CDR2 is SNEGSKA (reference sequence).

The CDR3: CASLSRGTEAFF. In nucleotides, the CDR3 is TGTGCCAGCTTAAGCCGAGGCACTGAAGCTTTCTTT. The rearrangement joins TRBV18 to TRBJ1-1; unclear D gene. CDR3 length equals 12 residues. V lost 7 bases and J lost 4, with 10 bases in between. Germline V gene data show CDR1 as KGHSH and CDR2 as LQKENI.

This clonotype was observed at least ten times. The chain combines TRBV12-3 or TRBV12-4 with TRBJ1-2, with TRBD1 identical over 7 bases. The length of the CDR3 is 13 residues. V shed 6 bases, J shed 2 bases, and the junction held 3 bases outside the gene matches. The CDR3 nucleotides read TGTGCCAGCAGAAGACAGGGAAACTATGGCTACACCTTC. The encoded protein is CASRRQGNYGYTF.

The CDR3 bases are TGCAGCGTCCTAAAGAAAAGCTTCTACAATGAGCAGTTCTTC. Its translation: CSVLKKSFYNEQFF. This sequence joins TRBV29-1 and TRBJ2-1; D is ambiguous. The CDR3 consists of 14 residues. The V end was cut by 6 bases, the J end by 3 bases, with 15 bases between. Germline V gene data show CDR1 as SQVTM and CDR2 as ANQGSEA.

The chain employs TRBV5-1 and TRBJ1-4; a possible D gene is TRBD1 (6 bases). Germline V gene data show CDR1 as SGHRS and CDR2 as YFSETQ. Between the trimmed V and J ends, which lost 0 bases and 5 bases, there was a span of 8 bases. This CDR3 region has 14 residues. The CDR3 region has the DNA TGCGCCAGCAGCTTGGCACAGGGCAATGAAAAACTGTTTTTT. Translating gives CASSLAQGNEKLFF. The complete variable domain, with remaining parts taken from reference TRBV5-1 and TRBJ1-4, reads KAGVTQTPRYLIKTRGQQVTLSCSPISGHRSVSWYQQTPGQGLQFLFEYFSETQRNKGNFPGRFSGRQFSNSRSEMNVSTLELGDSALYLCASSLAQGNEKLFFGSGTQLSVL.

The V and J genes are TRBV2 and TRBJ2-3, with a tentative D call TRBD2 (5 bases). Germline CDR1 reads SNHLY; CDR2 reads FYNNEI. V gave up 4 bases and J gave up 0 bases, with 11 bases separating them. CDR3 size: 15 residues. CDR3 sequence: CASSGTGISTDTQYF. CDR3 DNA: TGTGCCAGCAGTGGGACTGGAATAAGCACAGATACGCAGTATTTT.

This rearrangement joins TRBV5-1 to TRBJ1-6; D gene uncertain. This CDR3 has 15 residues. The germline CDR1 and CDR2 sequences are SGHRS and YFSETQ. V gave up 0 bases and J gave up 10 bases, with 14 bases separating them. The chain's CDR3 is CASSLGGDARSPLHF. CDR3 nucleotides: TGCGCCAGCAGCTTGGGTGGTGATGCGCGGTCACCCCTCCACTTT.

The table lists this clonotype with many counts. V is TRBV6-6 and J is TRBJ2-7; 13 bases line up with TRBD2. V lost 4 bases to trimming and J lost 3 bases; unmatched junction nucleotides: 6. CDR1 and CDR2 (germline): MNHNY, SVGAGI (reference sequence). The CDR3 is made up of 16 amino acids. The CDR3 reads CASSSRLAGGLYEQYF. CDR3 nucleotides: TGTGCCAGCAGTTCCAGACTAGCGGGGGGTCTCTACGAGCAGTACTTC.

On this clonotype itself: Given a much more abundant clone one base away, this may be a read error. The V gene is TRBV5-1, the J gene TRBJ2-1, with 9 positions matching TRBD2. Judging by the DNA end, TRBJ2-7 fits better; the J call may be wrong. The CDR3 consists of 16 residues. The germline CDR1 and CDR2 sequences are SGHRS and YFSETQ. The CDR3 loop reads CASSRSGTSSYNEQYF. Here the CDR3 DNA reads TGCGCCAGCAGCCGGTCCGGGACTAGCTCCTACAATGAGCAGTACTTC.

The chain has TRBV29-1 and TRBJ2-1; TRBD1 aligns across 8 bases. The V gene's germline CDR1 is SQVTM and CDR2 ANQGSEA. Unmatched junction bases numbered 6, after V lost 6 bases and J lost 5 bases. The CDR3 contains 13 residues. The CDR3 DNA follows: TGCAGCGTCCCTGACAGGGGCAACAATGAGCAGTTCTTC. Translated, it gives CSVPDRGNNEQFF.